Given below is one TCR beta chain in context. There are many counts of this clonotype. It has no known antigen specificity. No much larger clonotype is one base removed from it; base qualities were not supplied. The data belong to a study of response to subunit inactivated influenza vaccine (dated by TCRdb to the late 2010s). Notes on the research overall: Deep quantitative profiling of the T cell receptor repertoire was used in the study to follow responses to a trivalent subunit inactivated influenza vaccine. General findings and caveats noted by the study authors: The authors proposed that each seasonal influenza vaccination may bring in only a limited number of new T cells.

Library preparation employed RT-PCR. TCRdb names Illumina HiSeq 2500 as the instrument used. TCRdb trimmed public reads at Q25 via fastp, called clones via MiXCR and kept in-frame beta chains. Rows are combined by CDR3 protein, so each entry shows the most common genes and DNA. The sample has hundreds of thousands of distinct CDR3 sequences on record, about 10% of them singletons. Approximately 12% of the sample is taken by the ten largest. Looking up the germline V gene (reference sequence) yields CDR1 LGHDT and CDR2 YNNKEL. Its CDR3 holds 14 amino acids, cysteine through phenylalanine. Here the CDR3 DNA is all that survives: 42 bases in frame from base 1. V loses 1 base of germline sequence and J loses 1 base, and the interval between the two ends is 5 bases. Explained via the paper, the time point label denotes: 45 to 55 days after influenza vaccine administration.

The sample here was PBMCs from blood, taken 40 to 50 days after vaccination. The V and J segments used are TRBV3-1 and TRBJ1-5; the D gene remains uncertain. This TCR derives from a man aged 45-65 years who received an inactivated influenza vaccine. Donor details come from another sample of the same person, matched by shared clones. The CDR3 is CASSQAGSNQPQHF. The DNA sequence is TGTGCCAGCAGCCAAGCCGGAAGCAATCAGCCCCAGCATTTT.